This TCR beta chain originates from a study of control samples from healthy donors and cancer patients. From germline, CDR1 is SQVTM and CDR2 ANQGSEA. V lost 3 bases and J lost 10, with 13 bases in between. The CDR3 is 12 residues long. Assay: immunoSEQ multiplex PCR; the TCRdb copy retains only in-frame clones and omits some. The sample has fewer than 150,000 clones, 90% seen once. The source is a man aged 18 to 29 in good health. Sequencing was performed on blood. The chain is built from TRBV29-1 and TRBJ2-1; no clear D. The CDR3 region has the DNA TGCAGCGTTGATCTTTACCGGGCAGAGCAGTTCTTC. This sequence encodes CSVDLYRAEQFF.